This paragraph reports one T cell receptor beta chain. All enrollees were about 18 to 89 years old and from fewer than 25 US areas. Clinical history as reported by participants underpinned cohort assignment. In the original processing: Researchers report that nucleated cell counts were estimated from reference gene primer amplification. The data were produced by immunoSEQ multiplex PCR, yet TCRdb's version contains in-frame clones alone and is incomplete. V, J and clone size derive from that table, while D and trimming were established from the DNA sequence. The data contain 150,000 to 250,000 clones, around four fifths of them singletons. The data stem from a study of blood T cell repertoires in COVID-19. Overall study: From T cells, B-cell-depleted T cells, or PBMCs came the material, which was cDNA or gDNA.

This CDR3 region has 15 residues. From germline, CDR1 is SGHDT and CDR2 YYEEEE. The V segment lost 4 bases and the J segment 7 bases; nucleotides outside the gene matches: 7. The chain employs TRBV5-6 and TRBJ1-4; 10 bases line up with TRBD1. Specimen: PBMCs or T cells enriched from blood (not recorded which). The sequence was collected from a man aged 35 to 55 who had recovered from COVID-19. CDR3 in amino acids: CASSPTGGVSEKLFF. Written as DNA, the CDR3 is TGTGCCAGCAGCCCGACAGGGGGCGTGAGTGAAAAACTGTTTTTT.